This entry describes one T cell receptor beta chain. Its antigen remains unknown. Here immunoSEQ multiplex PCR was the method, and the copy in TCRdb shows in-frame clones only, minus some. The table has around 100,000 clones, around 90% seen once. This sample was taken from a study of siplizumab effects on memory and regulatory T cells. The CDR3 has 15 residues. Trimming took 8 bases from V and 4 from J; bases not matched to a gene: 7. The V gene's germline CDR1 is MNHNY and CDR2 SVGAGI (reference sequence). Findings and caveats of the study: Researchers could not give a naive or memory phenotype to roughly 75-96% of proliferating CD4+ or CD8+ clones. Proof of suppressive function in proliferating Tregs from siplizumab cultures was not established. Only a minor fraction of alloreactive clones mapped to unstimulated subsets. Treatment with siplizumab left mappable alloreactive CD4+ clones averaging roughly 69% Treg-derived, compared with 25% to 30% in controls.

This clonotype was obtained from a human donor in good health. Sequences were obtained from non-Treg CD4+ T cells sorted from blood. This chain links TRBV6-6 with TRBJ2-1, with 11 positions matching TRBD2. The CDR3 DNA reads TGTGCCAGCGGGGAGACTAGCGGGACGTACAATGAGCAGTTCTTC. It translates to CASGETSGTYNEQFF.